This T cell receptor beta chain was obtained from a study of blood T cell repertoires in COVID-19. The germline gives CDR1 SEHNR, CDR2 FQNEAQ (reference sequence). CDR3 length: 14 residues. With 1 base removed from V and 8 bases from J, the gap between germline ends came to 13 bases. Method: immunoSEQ multiplex PCR; TCRdb's copy keeps in-frame clones and lacks some. The sample has 68,000 or so clones; around nine tenths are singletons. This chain joins TRBV7-9 and TRBJ2-3; D perhaps matches TRBD1 (6 bases). The sequencing input was peripheral blood. The TCR originated in a man in his fifties with active COVID-19. The CDR3 nucleotides are TGTGCCAGCAGCTTAGTACTACCACAGGGTACGCAGTATTTT. Its protein product is CASSLVLPQGTQYF.